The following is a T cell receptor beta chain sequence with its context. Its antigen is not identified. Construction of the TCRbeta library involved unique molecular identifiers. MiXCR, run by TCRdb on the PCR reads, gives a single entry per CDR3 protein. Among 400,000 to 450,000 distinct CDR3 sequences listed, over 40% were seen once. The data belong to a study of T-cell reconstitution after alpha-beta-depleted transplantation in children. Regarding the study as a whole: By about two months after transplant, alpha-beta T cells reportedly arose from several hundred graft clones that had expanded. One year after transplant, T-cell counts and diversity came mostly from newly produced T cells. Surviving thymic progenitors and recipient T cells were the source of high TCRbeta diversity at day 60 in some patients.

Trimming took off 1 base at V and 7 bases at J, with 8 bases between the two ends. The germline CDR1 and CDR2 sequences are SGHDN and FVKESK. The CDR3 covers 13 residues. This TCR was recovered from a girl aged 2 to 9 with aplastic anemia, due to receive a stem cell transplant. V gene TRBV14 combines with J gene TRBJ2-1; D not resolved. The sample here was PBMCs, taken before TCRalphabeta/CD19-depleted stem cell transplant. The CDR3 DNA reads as TGTGCCAGCAGCCAAGCTTCAGGAAATGAGCAGTTCTTC. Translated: CASSQASGNEQFF. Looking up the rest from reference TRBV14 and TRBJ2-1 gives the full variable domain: EAGVTQFPSHSVIEKGQTVTLRCDPISGHDNLYWYRRVMGKEIKFLLHFVKESKQDESGMPNNRFLAERTGGTYSTLKVQPAELEDSGVYFCASSQASGNEQFFGPGTRLTVL.